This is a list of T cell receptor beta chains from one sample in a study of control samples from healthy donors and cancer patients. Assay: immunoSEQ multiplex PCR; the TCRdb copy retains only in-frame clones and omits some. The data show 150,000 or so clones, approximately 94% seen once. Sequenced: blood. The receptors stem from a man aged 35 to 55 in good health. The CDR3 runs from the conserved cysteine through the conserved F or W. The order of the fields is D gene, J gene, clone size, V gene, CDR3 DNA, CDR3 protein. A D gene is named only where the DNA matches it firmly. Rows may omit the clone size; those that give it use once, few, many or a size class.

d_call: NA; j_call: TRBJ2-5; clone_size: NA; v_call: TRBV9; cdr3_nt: TGTGCCAGCAGCGCGGGACAACAAGAGACCCAGTACTTC; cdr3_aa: CASSAGQQETQYF
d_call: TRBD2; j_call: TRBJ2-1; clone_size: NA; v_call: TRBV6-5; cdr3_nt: TGTGCCAGCAGTTACTCGGGACTAGCGGGAGTCAGAGAGCAGTTCTTC; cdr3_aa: CASSYSGLAGVREQFF
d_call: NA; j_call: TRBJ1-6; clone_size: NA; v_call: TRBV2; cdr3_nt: TGTGCCAGCAGTGGGTCGGGGTTAAATTCACCCCTCCACTTT; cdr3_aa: CASSGSGLNSPLHF
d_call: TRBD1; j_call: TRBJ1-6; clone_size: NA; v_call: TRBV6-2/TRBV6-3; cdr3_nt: TGTGCCAGCAGCTATCCAATACCCTCGGACAGGGGGCTTAATTCACCCCTCCACTTT; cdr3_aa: CASSYPIPSDRGLNSPLHF
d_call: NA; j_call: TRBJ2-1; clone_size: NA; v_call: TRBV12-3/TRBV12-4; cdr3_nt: TGTGCCAGCAGTTTTGCAGGGCCCCATGAGCAGTTCTTC; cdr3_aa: CASSFAGPHEQFF
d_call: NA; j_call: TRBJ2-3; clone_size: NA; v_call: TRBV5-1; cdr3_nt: TGCGCCAGCAGCTTGGCAGGTTCCGTAGATACGCAGTATTTT; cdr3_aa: CASSLAGSVDTQYF
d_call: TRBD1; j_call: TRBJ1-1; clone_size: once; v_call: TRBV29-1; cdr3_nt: TGCAGCGGGCGTCAGGGGGGATACACTGAAGCTTTCTTT; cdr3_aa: CSGRQGGYTEAFF
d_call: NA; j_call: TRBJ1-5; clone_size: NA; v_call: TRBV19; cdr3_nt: TGTGCCAGTAGTTTGAGGGGAAATCAGCCCCAGCATTTT; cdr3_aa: CASSLRGNQPQHF
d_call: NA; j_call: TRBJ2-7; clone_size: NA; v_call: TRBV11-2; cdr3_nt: TGTGCCAGCAGCGGTTGGACACGGGCATACGAGCAGTACTTC; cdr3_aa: CASSGWTRAYEQYF
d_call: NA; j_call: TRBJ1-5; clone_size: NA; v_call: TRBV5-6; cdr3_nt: TGTGCCAGCAGCTTAATGGGGTTTTCGGGCAATCAGCCCCAGCATTTT; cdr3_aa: CASSLMGFSGNQPQHF
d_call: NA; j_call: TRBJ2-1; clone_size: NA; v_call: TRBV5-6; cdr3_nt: TGTGCCAGCAGCCTGGGGCAAACTGAGCAGTTCTTC; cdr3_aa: CASSLGQTEQFF
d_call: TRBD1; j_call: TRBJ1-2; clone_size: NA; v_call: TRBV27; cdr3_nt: TGTGCCAGCCGCCCCGAATACAGGGGGCGCCGGTATGGCTACACCTTC; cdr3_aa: CASRPEYRGRRYGYTF
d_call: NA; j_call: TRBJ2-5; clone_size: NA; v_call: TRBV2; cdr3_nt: TGTGCCAGCAGTGACGTGTATGGAGAGACCCAGTACTTC; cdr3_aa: CASSDVYGETQYF
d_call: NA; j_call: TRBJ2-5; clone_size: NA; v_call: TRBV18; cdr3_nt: TGTGCCAGCTCACTAGCTTGGGAGACCCAGTACTTC; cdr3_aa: CASSLAWETQYF
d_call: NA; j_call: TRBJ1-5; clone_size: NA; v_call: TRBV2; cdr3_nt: TGTGCCAGCAGCGGGGACAATCAGCCCCAGCATTTT; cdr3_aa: CASSGDNQPQHF
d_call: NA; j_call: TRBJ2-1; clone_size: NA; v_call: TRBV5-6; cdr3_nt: TGTGCCAGCAGCTTTACTAGCCGCGATGAGCAGTTCTTC; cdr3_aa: CASSFTSRDEQFF
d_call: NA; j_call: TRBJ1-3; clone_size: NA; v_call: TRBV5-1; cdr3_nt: TGCGCCAGCAGCCAGGACGGGGCCTCTGGAAACACCATATATTTT; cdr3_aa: CASSQDGASGNTIYF
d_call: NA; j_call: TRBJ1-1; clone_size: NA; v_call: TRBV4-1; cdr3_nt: TGCGCCAGCAGCCAAGATCGAGACAGCCAGAACACTGAAGCTTTCTTT; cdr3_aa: CASSQDRDSQNTEAFF
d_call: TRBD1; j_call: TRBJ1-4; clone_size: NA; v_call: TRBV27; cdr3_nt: TGTGCCAGCAGTTTTCTTCCGGGACAGGGGACTGAAAAACTGTTTTTT; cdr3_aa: CASSFLPGQGTEKLFF
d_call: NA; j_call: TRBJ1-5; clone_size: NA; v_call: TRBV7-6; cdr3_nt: TGTGCCAGCAGCTTAGGGGGCCTAAAGCCCCAGCATTTT; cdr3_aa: CASSLGGLKPQHF
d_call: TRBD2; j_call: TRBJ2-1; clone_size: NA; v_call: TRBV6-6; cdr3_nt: TGTGCCAGCAGTACCCTTTTGACTAGCAGGAATGAGCAGTTCTTC; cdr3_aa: CASSTLLTSRNEQFF
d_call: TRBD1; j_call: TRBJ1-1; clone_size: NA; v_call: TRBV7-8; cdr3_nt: TGTGCCAGCAGCCCCCTCAGGACAGGGGGACCCACTGAAGCTTTCTTT; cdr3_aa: CASSPLRTGGPTEAFF
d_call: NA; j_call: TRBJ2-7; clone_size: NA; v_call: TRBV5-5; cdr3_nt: TGTGCCAGCAGCTTGGCCGGGGGAGGCTCCTACGAGCAGTACTTC; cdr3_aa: CASSLAGGGSYEQYF
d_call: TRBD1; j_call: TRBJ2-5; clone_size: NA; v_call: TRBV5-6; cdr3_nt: TGTGCCAGCAGCTTGGGACAGGGGCCAGTGACCCAGTACTTC; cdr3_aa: CASSLGQGPVTQYF
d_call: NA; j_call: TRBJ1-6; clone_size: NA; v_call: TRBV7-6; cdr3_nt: TGTGCCAGCAGACGTACAGGGTCCTATAATTCACCCCTCCACTTT; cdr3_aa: CASRRTGSYNSPLHF
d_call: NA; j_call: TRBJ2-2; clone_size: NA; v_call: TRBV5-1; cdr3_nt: TGCGCCAGCAGCCCGGGGGACACCCACACCGGGGAGCTGTTTTTT; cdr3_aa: CASSPGDTHTGELFF
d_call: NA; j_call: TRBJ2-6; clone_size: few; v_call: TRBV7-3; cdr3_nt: TGTGCCAGCAGCTTGGGTCCCAGGACCGCTGGGGCCAACGTCCTGACTTTC; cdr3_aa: CASSLGPRTAGANVLTF
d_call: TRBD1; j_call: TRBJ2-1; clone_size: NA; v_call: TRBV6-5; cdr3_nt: TGTGCCAGCAGTTGGGACAGTGGGGGAGAGCAGTTCTTC; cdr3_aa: CASSWDSGGEQFF
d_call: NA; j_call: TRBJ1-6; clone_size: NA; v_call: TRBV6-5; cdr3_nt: TGTGCCAGCACACCACGGCGTAATTCACCCCTCCACTTT; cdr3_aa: CASTPRRNSPLHF
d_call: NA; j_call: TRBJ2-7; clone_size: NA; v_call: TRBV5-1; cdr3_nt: TGCGCCAGCAGCCCCGGGACACTTATTTACGAGCAGTACTTC; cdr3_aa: CASSPGTLIYEQYF
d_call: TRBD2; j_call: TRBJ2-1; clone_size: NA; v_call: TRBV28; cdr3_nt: TGTGCCAGCAGTCTTAAGACTAGCAGCCAGTTCTTC; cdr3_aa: CASSLKTSSQFF
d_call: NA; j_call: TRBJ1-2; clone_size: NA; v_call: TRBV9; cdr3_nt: TGTGCCAGCAGCGCCTCATGGGGCACCCGTAACTATGGCTACACCTTC; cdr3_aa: CASSASWGTRNYGYTF
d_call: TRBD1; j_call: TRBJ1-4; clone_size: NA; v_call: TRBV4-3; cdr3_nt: TGCGCCAGCAGCCAAGATCCGCGAGACAGGGCAAAACTGTTTTTT; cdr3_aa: CASSQDPRDRAKLFF
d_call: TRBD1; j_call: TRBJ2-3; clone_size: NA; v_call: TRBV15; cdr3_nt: TGTGCCACCAGCAGAGGTGGACAGGGTAACACAGATACGCAGTATTTT; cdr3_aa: CATSRGGQGNTDTQYF
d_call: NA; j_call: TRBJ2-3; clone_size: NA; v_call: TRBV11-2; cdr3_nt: TGTGCCAGCAGCTCCCGGGGGAAGGCCGCTCCAGATACGCAGTATTTT; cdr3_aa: CASSSRGKAAPDTQYF
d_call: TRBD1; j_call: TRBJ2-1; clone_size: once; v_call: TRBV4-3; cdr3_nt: TGCGCCAGCAGCCAAGACGAGACAGGGGCCTACAATGAGCAGTTCTTC; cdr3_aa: CASSQDETGAYNEQFF
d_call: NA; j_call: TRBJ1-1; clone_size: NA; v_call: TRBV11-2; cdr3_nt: TGTGCCAGCAGCTTAGTTTCCGCGACAAACACTGAAGCTTTCTTT; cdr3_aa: CASSLVSATNTEAFF
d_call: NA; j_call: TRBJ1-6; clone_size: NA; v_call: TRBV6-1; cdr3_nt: TGTGCCAGCAGTGAAGCAAGGGGTGAGAGGTCACCCCTCCACTTT; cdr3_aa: CASSEARGERSPLHF
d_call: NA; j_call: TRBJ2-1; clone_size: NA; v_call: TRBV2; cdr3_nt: TGTGCCAGCAGTGTTGGAGTCTCTGGGACGTTCTTC; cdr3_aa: CASSVGVSGTFF
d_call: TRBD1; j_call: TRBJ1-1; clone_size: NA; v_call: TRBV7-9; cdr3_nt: TGTGCCAGCAGTCCCACAGGGGGGGGTGAAGCTTTCTTT; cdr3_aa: CASSPTGGGEAFF
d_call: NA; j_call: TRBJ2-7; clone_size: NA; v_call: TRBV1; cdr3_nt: TGCACCAGCAGCCCCACCGCAGCCTCCTACGAGCAGTACTTC; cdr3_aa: CTSSPTAASYEQYF
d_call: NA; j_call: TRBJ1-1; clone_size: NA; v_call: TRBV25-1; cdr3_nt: TGTGCCAGCAGTGACACTGAAGCTTTCTTT; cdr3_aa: CASSDTEAFF